These 29 T cell receptor beta chains came from one sample sequenced in a study of shared clonotypes between healthy human individuals. Method: immunoSEQ multiplex PCR; TCRdb's copy keeps in-frame clones and lacks some. This sample yields some 580,000 clones, of which 97% are seen a single time; around 0.058% belongs to the top ten. Sequenced sample: naive CD4+ T cells sorted from blood. Subset of the sample: CD45RA+ positively selected. Receptor source: a young woman in good health.

The chain is built from TRBV4-1 and TRBJ2-1, with 12 bases that match TRBD2. CDR1 MGHRA and CDR2 YSYEKL come from the germline V gene. There are 15 residues in the CDR3. V shed 4 bases and J 4 bases; nucleotides not matched to a gene: 2. DNA of the CDR3: TGCGCCAGCAGCCTGCTAGCGGGAGGGTACAATGAGCAGTTCTTC. Its protein is CASSLLAGGYNEQFF.

This sequence joins TRBV7-3 and TRBJ2-1; D is unresolved. Germline V CDR1 and CDR2: SGHTA, FQGTGA. The V end was cut by 0 bases, the J end by 4 bases, with 4 bases between. CDR3 length: 13 residues. Here the CDR3 reads CASSLTGYNEQFF. In DNA, the CDR3 is TGTGCCAGCAGCTTAACAGGGTACAATGAGCAGTTCTTC.

This rearrangement joins TRBV10-2 to TRBJ2-4; 8 bases align to TRBD1. This CDR3 is 15 amino acids long. Per germline, CDR1 WSHSY and CDR2 SAAADI. Germline trimming cut 10 bases from V and 6 bases from J; bases unmatched to any gene: 14. CDR3 residues: CATLNWGTGGNIQYF. CDR3 coding DNA: TGCGCCACCCTTAACTGGGGGACAGGTGGAAACATTCAGTACTTC.

This chain connects TRBV10-3 to TRBJ2-3; D is perhaps TRBD1 (6 bases). The CDR3 spans 16 residues. Trimming pared 6 bases from V and 2 bases from J, leaving 18 bases between. Looked up from germline, CDR1 is ENHRY and CDR2 is SYGVKD. CDR3 nucleotides: TGTGCCATCAGCATATTAACAGGGATGTCCACAGATACGCAGTATTTT. Translating it yields CAISILTGMSTDTQYF.

This clone was seen a single time. The genes are TRBV5-1 and TRBJ2-3; possibly TRBD2 for D (6 bases). The germline V and J ends were trimmed by 7 bases and 6 bases, with 24 bases remaining between them. From germline, CDR1 is SGHRS and CDR2 YFSETQ. This CDR3 has 16 residues. As DNA, the CDR3 is TGCGCCAGCGGGGAGAGTACAGGTCTTCGGGGGGATACGCAGTATTTT. Translation gives CASGESTGLRGDTQYF.

CDR3: CASSLLERSYEQYF. Written as DNA, the CDR3 is TGCGCCAGCAGCTTACTAGAACGTTCGTACGAGCAGTACTTC. V is TRBV5-1 and J is TRBJ2-7; tentative D call: TRBD2 (5 bases). V was pared by 2 bases and J by 4 bases, with 13 bases between. CDR1 and CDR2 from the germline V gene are SGHRS and YFSETQ. The length of the CDR3 is 14 residues.

This sequence joins TRBV6-1 and TRBJ2-3; no reliable D call. The CDR3 is made up of 14 amino acids. CDR1 and CDR2 from the germline V gene are MNHNS and SASEGT. Trimming shortened V by 2 bases and J by 3 bases, and 9 bases separated the two germline ends. The CDR3 loop reads CASSEPSLTDTQYF. CDR3 nucleotides: TGTGCCAGCAGTGAACCTAGTCTGACAGATACGCAGTATTTT.

This clone came up a few times. The J gene is TRBJ1-1, the V gene TRBV19; unclear D gene. The V and J ends lost 4 bases and 7 bases respectively, with 13 bases between them. The germline V gene has CDR1 LNHDA and CDR2 SQIVND (reference sequence). This CDR3 has 13 amino acids. CDR3 bases: TGTGCCAGTAGTAACCAATGGTTAGGTGAAGCTTTCTTT. This sequence encodes CASSNQWLGEAFF.

The chain joins TRBV6-5 to TRBJ2-7, with 9 bases aligning to TRBD2. After removal of 0 bases from V and 5 bases from J, the junction contained 5 bases not matched to a gene. In germline, CDR1 is MNHEY, CDR2 SVGAGI. This CDR3 spans 15 amino acids. The CDR3 nucleotides read TGTGCCAGCAGTTACTCTCTGGCGGGAGGGCACGAGCAGTACTTC. This encodes CASSYSLAGGHEQYF.

Only one count was recorded for this clone. J is TRBJ1-2 and V is TRBV28; TRBD1 is a possible D gene (5 bases). Germline V lookup: CDR1 MDHEN, CDR2 SYDVKM. The CDR3 is 15 amino acids. V gave up 5 bases and J gave up 0 bases, with 13 bases separating them. The CDR3 reads CASSPQDSTNYGYTF. Here the CDR3 DNA reads TGTGCCAGCAGTCCACAAGACAGTACTAACTATGGCTACACCTTC.

This sequence joins TRBV19 and TRBJ1-4; D possibly corresponds to TRBD1 (5 bases). The V end lost 1 base, the J end lost 7 bases, and 13 bases lay between the germline ends. Germline V gives CDR1 LNHDA, CDR2 SQIVND (reference sequence). The CDR3 runs 15 residues. CDR3 sequence: CASSIGGTRFEKLFF. The CDR3 DNA follows: TGTGCCAGTAGTATAGGTGGGACCAGATTTGAAAAACTGTTTTTT.

This chain connects TRBV6-5 to TRBJ2-3; D possibly matches TRBD1 or TRBD2 (5 bases each). With 4 bases removed from V and 1 base from J, the gap between germline ends came to 12 bases. The CDR3 runs to 15 residues. Germline V CDR1 and CDR2: MNHEY, SVGAGI. DNA of the CDR3: TGTGCCAGCAGTTCTCACGGGACCCGCACAGATACGCAGTATTTT. Translated: CASSSHGTRTDTQYF.

The J gene is TRBJ2-7, the V gene TRBV6-5; 13 bases fit TRBD2. Germline values: CDR1 MNHEY, CDR2 SVGAGI. The CDR3 consists of 14 residues. The junction had 3 bases not matched to a gene; V was cut back by 7 bases and J by 3 bases. The CDR3 DNA follows: TGTGCCAGCAAAAGGACTAGCGGGGGCTACGAGCAGTACTTC. It yields the protein CASKRTSGGYEQYF.

The chain couples TRBV28 to TRBJ1-1, with TRBD1 matching 7 bases. The CDR3 loop spans 16 amino acids. In germline, CDR1 is MDHEN, CDR2 SYDVKM. Germline trimming cut 2 bases from V and 1 base from J; bases unmatched to any gene: 7. CDR3 sequence (DNA): TGTGCCAGCAGTTTACACCGGACAGGCGGGAACACTGAAGCTTTCTTT. This encodes CASSLHRTGGNTEAFF.

In regard to this clone: Sequence at one end of the junction differs from germline and may be a read error. Other DNA sequences in the sample encode the same CDR3. J is TRBJ2-7 and V is TRBV10-1; D may correspond to TRBD1 or TRBD2 (6 bases each). Germline values: CDR1 WNHNN, CDR2 SYGVQD (reference sequence). CDR3 length equals 14 residues. The CDR3 reads CASSETGLLNEQYF. CDR3 DNA sequence: TGTGCCAGCAGTGAGACAGGACTACTAAACGAGCAGTACTTC.

This chain joins TRBV6-1 and TRBJ2-2; D possibly corresponds to TRBD2 (6 bases). V was clipped by 8 bases and J by 1 base, with 8 bases between them. The CDR3 extends over 13 amino acids. Germline CDR1 is MNHNS and CDR2 is SASEGT. CDR3 loop: CASRGKNTGELFF. The CDR3 bases are TGTGCCAGCCGGGGGAAGAACACCGGGGAGCTGTTTTTT.

This rearrangement joins TRBV29-1 to TRBJ2-5, with 9 bases aligning to TRBD1. The closer fit of TRBJ2-7 to the DNA end suggests the J call may be wrong. CDR1 and CDR2 from the germline V gene are SQVTM and ANQGSEA. The CDR3 is 13 residues long. The CDR3 DNA is TGCAGCGTTGGGGGGACAGGGCCGTACGAGCAGTACTTC. The encoded protein is CSVGGTGPYEQYF.

The chain joins TRBV7-9 to TRBJ2-5; 11 bases match TRBD2. V lost 4 bases to trimming and J lost 1 base; unmatched junction nucleotides: 2. This CDR3 has 15 amino acids. Germline V gene lookup returns CDR1 SEHNR and CDR2 FQNEAQ (reference sequence). The CDR3 sequence is CASSWGTSGQETQYF. As DNA, the CDR3 is TGTGCCAGCAGCTGGGGGACTAGCGGCCAAGAGACCCAGTACTTC.

V gene TRBV29-1 combines with J gene TRBJ2-1, with D perhaps matching TRBD1 or TRBD2 (5 bases each). Per the germline V gene, CDR1 is SQVTM and CDR2 is ANQGSEA. This CDR3 comprises 16 residues. V was trimmed by 5 bases and J by 4 bases, leaving 21 bases between them. As DNA, the CDR3 is TGCAGCGTTTCAGGTGAGGGGCGGGCCAAATACAATGAGCAGTTCTTC. This translates into CSVSGEGRAKYNEQFF.

As concerns this clone: At the DNA level, this CDR3 is encoded by other sequences in the same sample as well. The chain has TRBV7-2 and TRBJ2-1; D is undetermined. The CDR3 loop spans 11 amino acids. V lost 1 base, J lost 6 bases, and 1 base lay in between. Germline lookup yields CDR1 SGHTA and CDR2 FQGNSA. The CDR3 loop reads CASSLVNEQFF. The CDR3 DNA is TGTGCCAGCAGCTTAGTCAATGAGCAGTTCTTC.

This chain connects TRBV2 to TRBJ2-3; 7 bases line up with TRBD2. V dropped 4 bases and J dropped 0; count of bases not matched to a gene: 4. The CDR3 has 15 residues. Per germline, CDR1 SNHLY and CDR2 FYNNEI. CDR3 bases: TGTGCCAGCAGTGCATGGGGACTAAGCACAGATACGCAGTATTTT. This sequence encodes CASSAWGLSTDTQYF.

This sequence joins TRBV5-1 and TRBJ1-4, with 9 bases that match TRBD1. From germline, CDR1 is SGHRS and CDR2 YFSETQ. With V trimmed by 3 bases and J by 6 bases, 3 bases remained unmatched. There are 14 residues in the CDR3. CDR3 residues: CASSSGTGYEKLFF. The DNA of the CDR3 is TGCGCCAGCAGCTCCGGGACAGGGTATGAAAAACTGTTTTTT.

The J gene is TRBJ2-7, the V gene TRBV28; D ambiguous. The germline gives CDR1 MDHEN, CDR2 SYDVKM. Trimming shortened V by 8 bases and J by 0 bases, and 26 bases separated the two germline ends. The CDR3 is made up of 18 amino acids. The CDR3 region has the DNA TGTGCCAGCTCTACCATGTTAGCCAGTGAAAGGAGCTCCTACGAGCAGTACTTC. It is translated as CASSTMLASERSSYEQYF.

The genes are TRBV7-6 and TRBJ1-2; a weak D match, TRBD1 (5 bases). Germline CDR1 SGHVS, CDR2 FNYEAQ. This CDR3 is built from 14 residues. V shed 4 bases and J shed 7 bases, with 16 bases lying between them. This CDR3 reads CASSSRYRIGGYTF. CDR3 sequence (DNA): TGTGCCAGCAGCTCCCGGTACAGGATAGGTGGCTACACCTTC.

This CDR3 is CASSLRTGEGEKLFF. CDR3 bases: TGTGCCAGCTCACTTAGGACAGGGGAAGGTGAAAAACTGTTTTTT. The chain is built from TRBV18 and TRBJ1-4; TRBD1 matches 9 bases. Germline CDR1 reads KGHSH; CDR2 reads LQKENI. Losses at the gene ends were 4 bases for V and 7 bases for J; bases not matched to a gene: 7. This CDR3 is 15 amino acids long. Based on the CDR3 plus reference TRBV18 and TRBJ1-4, the full variable domain is NAGVMQNPRHLVRRRGQEARLRCSPMKGHSHVYWYRQLPEEGLKFMVYLQKENIIDESGMPKERFSAEFPKEGPSILRIQQVVRGDSAAYFCASSLRTGEGEKLFFGSGTQLSVL.

The chain couples TRBV27 to TRBJ2-5; TRBD1 matches at 7 bases. There are 16 residues in the CDR3. The V gene end was trimmed by 6 bases and the J gene end by 1 base; junction bases not matched to a gene: 11. Per the germline V gene, CDR1 is MNHEY and CDR2 is SMNVEV (reference sequence). CDR3 nucleotides: TGTGCCAGCAGCCCCCTAAAGGGGGCTCTCCAAGAGACCCAGTACTTC. Its protein is CASSPLKGALQETQYF.

V and J are TRBV7-9 and TRBJ1-1; D not certain. CDR3 length equals 15 residues. Germline values: CDR1 SEHNR, CDR2 FQNEAQ (reference sequence). V was pared by 5 bases and J by 3 bases, with 16 bases between. CDR3 sequence reads: CASSREWAGDTEAFF. In DNA, the CDR3 is TGTGCCAGCAGCCGAGAATGGGCAGGAGACACTGAAGCTTTCTTT.

V gene TRBV27 combines with J gene TRBJ2-7; TRBD2 is a possible D gene (5 bases). With 3 bases removed from V and 4 bases from J, the gap between germline ends came to 19 bases. CDR3 length: 16 amino acids. Germline assignment: CDR1 MNHEY and CDR2 SMNVEV (reference sequence). CDR3 protein: CASSFRPPAGIYEQYF. CDR3 nucleotide sequence: TGTGCCAGCAGTTTCCGGCCCCCGGCGGGTATTTACGAGCAGTACTTC.

The chain joins TRBV7-9 to TRBJ2-2; 10 nucleotides line up with TRBD2. Germline CDR1 reads SEHNR; CDR2 reads FQNEAQ (reference sequence). V dropped 8 bases and J dropped 4; count of bases not matched to a gene: 4. This CDR3 has 14 residues. The CDR3 nucleotides read TGTGCCAGCCCTAGCGGGAGTTTCACCGGGGAGCTGTTTTTT. Its translation: CASPSGSFTGELFF.